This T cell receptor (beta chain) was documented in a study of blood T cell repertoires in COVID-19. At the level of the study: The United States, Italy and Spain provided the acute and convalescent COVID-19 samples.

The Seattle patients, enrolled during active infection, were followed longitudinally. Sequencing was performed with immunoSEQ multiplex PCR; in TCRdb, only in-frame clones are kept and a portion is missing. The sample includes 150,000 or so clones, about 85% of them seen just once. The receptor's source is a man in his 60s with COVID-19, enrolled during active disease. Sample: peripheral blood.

This CDR3 is CASSSTDSLLGYTF. As DNA, the CDR3 is TGTGCCAGCAGCTCGACAGATAGTCTACTTGGCTACACCTTC. This chain links TRBV5-6 with TRBJ1-2; D is possibly TRBD1 (5 bases). The CDR3 spans 14 residues. V lost 3 bases and J 7 bases, leaving 16 bases between the germline ends. Germline CDR1 reads SGHDT; CDR2 reads YYEEEE.